In its sample, the clone carrying this T cell receptor (beta chain) was seen many times. The antigen is undetermined. With the read ending 3 residues before the CDR3 end, the germline J gene is used to fill in that end. Sequencing input was equivalent genomic DNA from CVID and controls. Produced via immunoSEQ multiplex PCR; TCRdb's table is partial and in-frame only. Recorded here are tens of thousands of clones, none singletons. Most patients and controls had Caucasian heritage. The data originate from a study of T cell clonality in common variable immunodeficiency. Study results and limitations: Common variable immunodeficiency TCR beta sequences reportedly had fewer deletions and N-nucleotide insertions. T cell subpopulation sequencing would be needed to explain CVID clonality.

The CDR3 contains 15 residues. Germline V gives CDR1 ENHRY, CDR2 SYGVKD. Losses at the gene ends were 2 bases for V and 7 bases for J; bases not matched to a gene: 6. This rearrangement joins TRBV10-3 to TRBJ2-1; TRBD1 agrees at 9 bases. Sample: peripheral blood mononuclear cells. This TCR came from a person aged 18 to 69 in good health. The CDR3 region is CAISEPDRGGNEQFF. The DNA read from the CDR3 is TGTGCCATCAGTGAGCCGGACAGGGGAGGGAATGAG.